These 30 T cell receptor beta chains were all obtained from the same sample, sequenced in a study of cytomegalovirus exposure and HLA in healthy donors. In the PCR, 60 Vbeta and 13 Jbeta primers were used. Generated by immunoSEQ multiplex PCR, the TCRdb table keeps only in-frame clones and is missing some. The sample consists of about 100,000 clones, roughly 85% of them appearing once. Specimen: PBMCs. The receptors derive from a woman in her thirties or forties in good health and CMV-seronegative.

The chain employs TRBV4-3 and TRBJ2-5, with 8 bases matching TRBD1. Looked up from germline, CDR1 is LGHNA and CDR2 is YSLEER. CDR3 length: 15 amino acids. After removal of 0 bases from V and 5 bases from J, the junction contained 5 bases not matched to a gene. The CDR3 here is CASSQEQGEWETQYF. DNA for the CDR3: TGCGCCAGCAGCCAAGAACAGGGGGAATGGGAGACCCAGTACTTC.

The chain employs TRBV7-2 and TRBJ1-3, with a tentative D call TRBD1 (5 bases). V dropped 11 bases and J dropped 2 bases, with 13 bases sitting between them. The germline CDR1 and CDR2 sequences are SGHTA and FQGNSA. This CDR3 is built from 13 residues. The CDR3 nucleotides read TGTGCCTCCAAGGCGGGGCCTGGAAACACCATATATTTT. Encoded protein: CASKAGPGNTIYF.

This rearrangement joins TRBV6-5 to TRBJ1-5; D unresolved. The V gene's germline CDR1 is MNHEY and CDR2 SVGAGI. The length of the CDR3 is 13 residues. Trimming pared 0 bases from V and 5 bases from J, leaving 5 bases between. The CDR3 DNA follows: TGTGCCAGCAGTTACTCGGCGGATCAGCCCCAGCATTTT. It yields the protein CASSYSADQPQHF.

The CDR3 bases are TGCGCCAGCAGCCACTCAGGGGCAACTAATGAAAAACTGTTTTTT. Its protein product is CASSHSGATNEKLFF. The V call is TRBV4-3, the J call TRBJ1-4; D is perhaps TRBD1 (6 bases). In germline, CDR1 is LGHNA, CDR2 YSLEER. The CDR3 consists of 15 residues. V was trimmed by 3 bases and J by 0 bases, leaving 8 bases between them.

The V call is TRBV11-2, the J call TRBJ2-1; 11 positions agree with TRBD2. From germline, CDR1 is SGHAT and CDR2 FQNNGV. There are 17 residues in the CDR3. V lost 3 bases, J lost 5 bases, and 9 bases stayed unmatched. The CDR3 here is CASSFPTSGKGNNEQFF. The CDR3 DNA follows: TGTGCCAGCAGCTTTCCGACTAGCGGGAAGGGGAACAATGAGCAGTTCTTC.

The V and J genes are TRBV29-1 and TRBJ1-1; D is unresolved. The germline V gene has CDR1 SQVTM and CDR2 ANQGSEA. Trimming left V 7 bases short and J 2 bases short, with 14 bases between. There are 13 residues in the CDR3. DNA of the CDR3: TGCAGCGGCCAACAGATCACAAACACTGAAGCTTTCTTT. Residues: CSGQQITNTEAFF.

The V call is TRBV14, the J call TRBJ2-5; 8 bases are shared with TRBD2. V was pared by 0 bases and J by 6 bases, with 9 bases of the junction left unmatched. Germline CDR1 and CDR2: SGHDN and FVKESK. The CDR3 has 16 residues. The CDR3 loop is CASSQEFGTSRKTQYF. CDR3 DNA: TGTGCCAGCAGCCAAGAATTCGGGACTAGTAGGAAGACCCAGTACTTC.

This clone was seen a single time. The V and J genes are TRBV29-1 and TRBJ1-5; a weak D match, TRBD1 (5 bases). Germline-derived CDR1 and CDR2 are SQVTM and ANQGSEA. The CDR3 consists of 13 residues. The V gene lost 5 bases and the J gene lost 6 bases, with 14 bases spanning the gap. The CDR3 region is CSVYQGGGQPQHF. CDR3 nucleotides: TGCAGCGTTTATCAGGGAGGAGGTCAGCCCCAGCATTTT.

V is TRBV5-1 and J is TRBJ2-3; weak D call: TRBD2 (5 bases). The CDR3 has 14 residues. The V end was cut by 7 bases, the J end by 2 bases, with 14 bases between. CDR1 and CDR2 from the germline V gene are SGHRS and YFSETQ. CDR3 in amino acids: CASSRGLSTDTQYF. The CDR3 coding sequence is TGCGCCAGCTCCCGGGGTCTATCCACAGATACGCAGTATTTT.

The V and J genes are TRBV6-4 and TRBJ2-2; D call uncertain. The CDR3 covers 12 residues. CDR1 is MRHNA and CDR2 is SNTAGT in the germline V gene. V lost 6 bases and J 7 bases, leaving 9 bases between the germline ends. The DNA of the CDR3 is TGTGCCAGCAGGGATCGGGTCGGGGAGCTGTTTTTT. It specifies CASRDRVGELFF.

The J gene is TRBJ2-3, the V gene TRBV2; D is ambiguous. The ends were cut back, 1 base at V and 7 bases at J, with 6 bases in the middle. CDR1 is SNHLY and CDR2 is FYNNEI in the germline V gene. The CDR3 extends over 12 amino acids. CDR3 residues: CASSEVVNTQYF. CDR3 DNA: TGTGCCAGCAGTGAAGTAGTAAATACGCAGTATTTT. The full variable domain, completed using reference TRBV2 and TRBJ2-3, is EPEVTQTPSHQVTQMGQEVILRCVPISNHLYFYWYRQILGQKVEFLVSFYNNEISEKSEIFDDQFSVERPDGSNFTLKIRSTKLEDSAMYFCASSEVVNTQYFGPGTRLTVL.

The chain carries TRBV7-9 and TRBJ1-1; D not certain. The V end was cut by 5 bases, the J end by 1 base, with 5 bases between. Germline CDR1 SEHNR, CDR2 FQNEAQ (reference sequence). The CDR3 totals 12 residues. CDR3 protein: CASSTWNTEAFF. In DNA form, the CDR3 reads TGTGCCAGCAGCACATGGAACACTGAAGCTTTCTTT. The whole variable domain, filled in from reference TRBV7-9 and TRBJ1-1, reads DTGVSQNPRHKITKRGQNVTFRCDPISEHNRLYWYRQTLGQGPEFLTYFQNEAQLEKSRLLSDRFSAERPKGSFSTLEIQRTEQGDSAMYLCASSTWNTEAFFGQGTRLTVV.

The V gene is TRBV30, the J gene TRBJ1-4; the D gene is possibly TRBD1 (5 bases). The germline V gene encodes CDR1 GTSNPN and CDR2 SVGIG (reference sequence). The CDR3 is made up of 13 amino acids. V was shortened by 2 bases and J by 4 bases, with 8 bases between the two germline ends. The CDR3 loop is CAWSWQGNEKLFF. The DNA of the CDR3 is TGTGCCTGGAGTTGGCAGGGTAATGAAAAACTGTTTTTT. The full variable domain, rest sourced from reference TRBV30 and TRBJ1-4, is SQTIHQWPATLVQPVGSPLSLECTVEGTSNPNLYWYRQAAGRGLQLLFYSVGIGQISSEVPQNLSASRPQDRQFILSSKKLLLSDSGFYLCAWSWQGNEKLFFGSGTQLSVL.

The CDR3 sequence: CASSLRTSTDTQYF. In nucleotides, the CDR3 is TGTGCCAGCAGCTTACGGACTAGCACAGATACGCAGTATTTT. V gene TRBV7-2 combines with J gene TRBJ2-3, with D maybe TRBD2 (5 bases). Germline values: CDR1 SGHTA, CDR2 FQGNSA. This CDR3 has 14 amino acids. V was shortened by 2 bases and J by 0 bases, with 6 bases between the two germline ends.

This clone was found a few times. The junction departs from the called germline gene at one end, perhaps through a read error. The gene calls are TRBV30 and TRBJ2-7; 9 bases are a match to TRBD1. Germline V gene sequence: CDR1 GTSNPN, CDR2 SVGIG (reference sequence). CDR3 size: 15 residues. The CDR3 nucleotides are TGTGCCTGGAGTGTCGGGACAGGGATCTCCCACGAGCAGTACTTC. It is translated as CAWSVGTGISHEQYF.

The rearrangement links TRBV7-2 to TRBJ1-2; D call uncertain. V was clipped by 1 base and J by 6 bases, with 9 bases between them. From germline, CDR1 is SGHTA and CDR2 FQGNSA. The CDR3 is 13 amino acids. The CDR3 here is CASSLESGHGYTF. CDR3 sequence (DNA): TGTGCCAGCAGCTTAGAGTCAGGCCATGGCTACACCTTC.

This sequence joins TRBV7-2 and TRBJ2-1, with TRBD1 matching 9 bases. This CDR3 is built from 13 residues. Per the germline V gene, CDR1 is SGHTA and CDR2 is FQGNSA. J gave up 9 bases and V 6 bases, and 6 bases lay outside the gene matches. DNA of the CDR3: TGTGCCAGCAGGGTAACAGGGGGCGGTGAGCAGTTCTTC. Protein sequence: CASRVTGGGEQFF.

V gene TRBV7-2 combines with J gene TRBJ2-2; 9 nucleotides agree with TRBD2. Germline V lookup: CDR1 SGHTA, CDR2 FQGNSA. The CDR3 runs 16 residues. V shed 2 bases and J 7 bases; nucleotides not matched to a gene: 8. CDR3 region: CASSLRRGGLNGELFF. DNA of the CDR3: TGTGCCAGCAGCTTAAGGCGGGGGGGCCTAAACGGGGAGCTGTTTTTT. The whole variable domain, remainder taken from reference TRBV7-2 and TRBJ2-2, is GAGVSQSPSNKVTEKGKDVELRCDPISGHTALYWYRQSLGQGLEFLIYFQGNSAPDKSGLPSDRFSAERTGGSVSTLTIQRTQQEDSAVYLCASSLRRGGLNGELFFGEGSRLTVL.

Only one count was recorded for this clone. The chain uses TRBV18 and TRBJ2-7; D might be TRBD2 (6 bases). The CDR3 sequence is 15 residues long. From germline, CDR1 is KGHSH and CDR2 LQKENI. Deletions cut 4 bases from V and 1 base from J, with 14 bases between. The chain's CDR3 is CASSQVRDSSYEQYF. The CDR3 region has the DNA TGTGCCAGCTCACAGGTCCGGGACTCATCCTACGAGCAGTACTTC.

The chain has TRBV6-5 and TRBJ1-2, with 8 bases fitting TRBD1. Germline V gene data show CDR1 as MNHEY and CDR2 as SVGAGI. The V gene end was trimmed by 7 bases and the J gene end by 4 bases; junction bases not matched to a gene: 5. The CDR3 length is 13 residues. CDR3 nucleotide sequence: TGTGCCAGCACCCGAACAGGGGGCTATGGCTACACCTTC. It yields the protein CASTRTGGYGYTF.

J is TRBJ2-1 and V is TRBV6-1; maybe TRBD1 (6 bases). The CDR3 runs to 14 residues. Germline values: CDR1 MNHNS, CDR2 SASEGT. Trimming removed 5 bases from V and 8 bases from J, with 16 bases in between. CDR3 bases: TGTGCCAGCAGTAGGGACATCGTCTATGATGAGCAGTTCTTC. The encoded protein is CASSRDIVYDEQFF.

The rearrangement links TRBV4-3 to TRBJ2-7; a possible D gene is TRBD2 (5 bases). Germline V lookup: CDR1 LGHNA, CDR2 YSLEER. Between the trimmed V and J ends, which lost 3 bases and 0 bases, there was a span of 21 bases. The CDR3 consists of 18 residues. The CDR3 DNA follows: TGCGCCAGCAGCCACGGATACGGAGGCCACCAGAGCTCCTACGAGCAGTACTTC. Translated: CASSHGYGGHQSSYEQYF.

The V call is TRBV29-1, the J call TRBJ2-7, with 11 positions matching TRBD1. CDR1 SQVTM and CDR2 ANQGSEA come from the germline V gene. CDR3 length: 16 residues. Trimming removed 5 bases from V and 3 bases from J; junction bases left unmatched: 12. The CDR3 region is CSVRRRTGGVGYEQYF. The CDR3 DNA sequence: TGCAGCGTTCGCCGCCGGACAGGGGGCGTCGGCTACGAGCAGTACTTC.

This clone was detected a few times. The chain carries TRBV7-9 and TRBJ2-7, with 8 positions matching TRBD2. The V gene end was trimmed by 1 base and the J gene end by 7 bases; junction bases not matched to a gene: 3. CDR3 size: 13 residues. CDR1 SEHNR and CDR2 FQNEAQ come from the germline V gene (reference sequence). The CDR3 nucleotides read TGTGCCAGCAGCTTAGTGGGCGGGGGGGAGCAGTACTTC. Protein sequence: CASSLVGGGEQYF.

This clone occurred a few times. J is TRBJ1-2 and V is TRBV7-8, with 7 bases matching TRBD1. CDR1 is SGHVS, CDR2 FQNEAQ, per germline. The CDR3 runs 12 residues. Germline trimming cut 6 bases from V and 5 bases from J; bases unmatched to any gene: 3. The CDR3 bases are TGTGCCAGCAGTCTACAGGGGTATGGCTACACCTTC. This encodes CASSLQGYGYTF.

The chain couples TRBV4-1 to TRBJ2-5, with D possibly matching TRBD2 (7 bases). The length of the CDR3 is 13 residues. Deletions cut 4 bases from V and 4 bases from J, with 10 bases between. CDR1 and CDR2 from the germline V gene are MGHRA and YSYEKL. The CDR3 DNA reads TGCGCCAGCAGCCGGGGGGGCCTAGAGACCCAGTACTTC. It yields the protein CASSRGGLETQYF.

This clone was found once. The chain joins TRBV28 to TRBJ1-5, with D perhaps TRBD1 (5 bases). V lost 8 bases and J 4 bases, leaving 12 bases between the germline ends. The CDR3 covers 13 residues. Germline CDR1 reads MDHEN; CDR2 reads SYDVKM. The CDR3 loop reads CASGGGANQPQHF. CDR3 sequence (DNA): TGTGCCAGCGGAGGAGGGGCAAATCAGCCCCAGCATTTT.

The V gene is TRBV7-2, the J gene TRBJ2-5; D perhaps matches TRBD2 (5 bases). The J call may be mistaken, given a closer DNA end match to TRBJ2-7. Germline values: CDR1 SGHTA, CDR2 FQGNSA. The CDR3 covers 13 residues. The CDR3 bases are TGTGCCAGCAGCCCCGGGATGGGCTACGAGCAGTACTTC. Encoded protein: CASSPGMGYEQYF.

This clone showed up just once. J is TRBJ2-2 and V is TRBV28; a weak D match, TRBD1 (5 bases). The germline gives CDR1 MDHEN, CDR2 SYDVKM. The CDR3 sequence is 14 residues long. V dropped 3 bases and J dropped 4 bases, with 9 bases sitting between them. The CDR3 here is CASSLGQATGELFF. CDR3 nucleotide sequence: TGTGCCAGCAGTTTGGGGCAGGCCACCGGGGAGCTGTTTTTT. Full variable domain (missing parts from reference TRBV28 and TRBJ2-2): DVKVTQSSRYLVKRTGEKVFLECVQDMDHENMFWYRQDPGLGLRLIYFSYDVKMKEKGDIPEGYSVSREKKERFSLILESASTNQTSMYLCASSLGQATGELFFGEGSRLTVL.

This clone was found once. J is TRBJ2-5 and V is TRBV5-1; D is ambiguous. V was clipped by 4 bases and J by 3 bases, with 4 bases between them. In germline, CDR1 is SGHRS, CDR2 YFSETQ. This CDR3 contains 11 residues. CDR3 nucleotides: TGCGCCAGCAGCCTCGAAGAGACCCAGTACTTC. As protein: CASSLEETQYF. Drawing the rest from reference TRBV5-1 and TRBJ2-5, the complete variable domain is KAGVTQTPRYLIKTRGQQVTLSCSPISGHRSVSWYQQTPGQGLQFLFEYFSETQRNKGNFPGRFSGRQFSNSRSEMNVSTLELGDSALYLCASSLEETQYFGPGTRLLVL.